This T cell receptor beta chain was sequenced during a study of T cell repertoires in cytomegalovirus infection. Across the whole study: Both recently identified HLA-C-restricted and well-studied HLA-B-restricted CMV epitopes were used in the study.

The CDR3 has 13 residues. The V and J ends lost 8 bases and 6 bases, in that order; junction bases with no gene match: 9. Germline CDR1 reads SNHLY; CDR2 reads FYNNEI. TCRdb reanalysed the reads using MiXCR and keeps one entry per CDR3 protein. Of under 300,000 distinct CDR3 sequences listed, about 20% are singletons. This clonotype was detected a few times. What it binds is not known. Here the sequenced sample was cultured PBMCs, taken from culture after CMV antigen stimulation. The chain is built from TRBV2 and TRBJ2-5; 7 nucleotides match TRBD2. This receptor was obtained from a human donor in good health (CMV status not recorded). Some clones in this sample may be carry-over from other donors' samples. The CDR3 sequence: CASGGGGSKTQYF. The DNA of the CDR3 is TGTGCCAGCGGTGGTGGCGGGAGTAAGACCCAGTACTTC. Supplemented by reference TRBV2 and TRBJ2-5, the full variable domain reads EPEVTQTPSHQVTQMGQEVILRCVPISNHLYFYWYRQILGQKVEFLVSFYNNEISEKSEIFDDQFSVERPDGSNFTLKIRSTKLEDSAMYFCASGGGGSKTQYFGPGTRLLVL.